This T cell receptor beta chain was retrieved from a study of T cells expressing NK-cell markers. TCRdb re-called the 5' RACE reads and gives one entry per CDR3 protein, without DNA. Its listing shows 400,000 or so distinct CDR3 sequences. Turning to this clonotype: What it recognizes is unknown.

Overall study results and limits: As a fraction of CD8+ T cells, dominant NKG2C+ clonotypes reached roughly 1.0-7.5% in 5 to 7 donors.

Specimen: blood T cells: a sorted CD56 or NKG2C T cell subset, CD4+ or CD8+ T cells, or bulk PBMC T cells (not recorded which). The receptor was isolated from a woman aged 45 to 65 in good health.

Here the CDR3 reads CASSLERTSLFF. The rearrangement joins TRBV7-2 to TRBJ2-1; checking the TCRdb D call of TRBD2 is not possible without DNA. The CDR3 runs to 12 residues. Germline V lookup: CDR1 SGHTA, CDR2 FQGNSA.